A selection of T cell receptor beta chains follows, all from one sample in a study of cytomegalovirus exposure and HLA in healthy donors. Clones were sequenced by immunoSEQ multiplex PCR, and TCRdb holds only the in-frame ones, with some missing. The repertoire holds approximately 290,000 clones, approximately 80% seen once, with less than 0.4% in the top ten. The sample comprised PBMCs. These receptors were collected from a girl aged 2-10 years in good health and CMV-seronegative. Each CDR3 is given with its conserved first and last residue. The D gene is left open where the match is weak. Clone sizes are given selectively: once, few, many, or a class where the clone is expanded.

clone_size j_call v_call d_call cdr3_aa cdr3_nt
few TRBJ2-3 TRBV18 TRBD2 CASSPVASGATDTQYF TGTGCCAGCTCACCAGTGGCTAGCGGAGCCACAGATACGCAGTATTTT
- TRBJ2-7 TRBV19 TRBD1 CASSIVWDRNTYEQYF TGTGCCAGTAGTATCGTTTGGGACAGGAATACCTACGAGCAGTACTTC
once TRBJ1-4 TRBV28 TRBD1 CASSPLRTGEGEKLFF TGTGCCAGCAGTCCACTTCGGACAGGGGAAGGTGAAAAACTGTTTTTT
- TRBJ1-1 TRBV11-2 - CASSPRSGMNTEAFF TGTGCCAGCAGCCCCAGGTCAGGGATGAACACTGAAGCTTTCTTT
few TRBJ2-1 TRBV7-8 TRBD2 CASSLGLAGFSEQFF TGTGCCAGCAGCCTGGGACTAGCGGGATTCAGTGAGCAGTTCTTC
- TRBJ2-7 TRBV5-1 TRBD2 CASSVGLARSSYEQYF TGCGCCAGCAGCGTGGGACTAGCGAGGAGCTCCTACGAGCAGTACTTC
- TRBJ2-7 TRBV14 TRBD1 CASSQGRGPYEQYF TGTGCCAGCAGCCAGGGTAGGGGGCCCTACGAGCAGTACTTC
- TRBJ2-5 TRBV25-1 - CASSHGVAKETQYF TGTGCCAGCAGTCACGGGGTGGCGAAAGAGACCCAGTACTTC
- TRBJ2-5 TRBV11-2 TRBD1 CASSRQGTGSTQYF TGTGCCAGCAGCCGACAGGGGACAGGGTCGACCCAGTACTTC
- TRBJ2-7 TRBV7-2 TRBD2 CASSLWTSGGVYEQYF TGTGCCAGCAGCCTATGGACTAGCGGGGGCGTCTACGAGCAGTACTTC
few TRBJ1-5 TRBV6-6 - CASSLSTGNQPQHF TGTGCCAGCAGCCTCTCGACAGGCAATCAGCCCCAGCATTTT
- TRBJ2-7 TRBV7-3 - CASSRRRVDF TGTGCCAGCTCCAGGCGCAGGGTGGATTTC
- TRBJ2-1 TRBV7-8 TRBD2 CASSKSRLAEGNEQFF TGTGCCAGCAGCAAATCCAGACTAGCGGAGGGGAATGAGCAGTTCTTC
- TRBJ1-2 TRBV18 - CASSPSPGWALRGYTF TGTGCCAGCTCACCATCCCCGGGATGGGCTTTGCGCGGCTACACCTTC
- TRBJ2-5 TRBV6-5 TRBD1 CASSYQDRGPETQYF TGTGCCAGCAGTTACCAGGACAGGGGGCCGGAGACCCAGTACTTC
- TRBJ2-7 TRBV7-2 TRBD2 CASSPGLAGPLPGIRYF TGTGCCAGCAGCCCGGGACTAGCGGGGCCTCTCCCCGGGATCAGGTACTTC
- TRBJ2-3 TRBV5-1 - CASSPGLTTTDTQYF TGCGCCAGCAGCCCAGGACTAACTACCACAGATACGCAGTATTTT
- TRBJ2-3 TRBV2 TRBD2 CASRNSGSTSQYF TGTGCCAGCAGAAATAGCGGGAGTACCTCGCAGTATTTT
- TRBJ1-2 TRBV28 - CASSTRGTWGIVNYGYTF TGTGCCAGCAGCACCCGCGGGACTTGGGGTATAGTAAACTATGGCTACACCTTC
- TRBJ2-3 TRBV5-1 TRBD2 CASTSAGGVSSTDTQYF TGCGCCAGCACCTCTGCGGGGGGGGTTTCTAGCACAGATACGCAGTATTTT
- TRBJ1-5 TRBV4-1 - CASSQGANPNQPQHF TGCGCCAGCAGCCAAGGGGCCAATCCCAATCAGCCCCAGCATTTT
- TRBJ1-5 TRBV15 - CATSRGGGANQPQHF TGTGCCACCAGCAGAGGAGGGGGTGCGAATCAGCCCCAGCATTTT
- TRBJ1-5 TRBV7-9 - CASSLERGSNQPQHF TGTGCCAGCAGCTTAGAACGGGGGAGCAATCAGCCCCAGCATTTT
- TRBJ2-5 TRBV19 - CASSMRRETQYF TGTGCCAGTAGTATGAGGAGGGAGACCCAGTACTTC
- TRBJ2-1 TRBV27 TRBD2 CASSLSRGGNNEQFF TGTGCCAGCAGTTTATCACGGGGGGGGAACAATGAGCAGTTCTTC
- TRBJ1-4 TRBV2 TRBD1 CASSVGTGIEKLFF TGTGCCAGCAGTGTGGGGACAGGGATTGAAAAACTGTTTTTT
- TRBJ2-3 TRBV11-2 TRBD2 CASSLGTSETDTQYF TGTGCCAGCAGCCTGGGGACTAGCGAAACAGATACGCAGTATTTT
- TRBJ1-2 TRBV4-1 - CASSQDFTGNGYTF TGCGCCAGCAGCCAAGACTTTACAGGGAACGGCTACACCTTC
once TRBJ2-4 TRBV13 TRBD2 CASSNGRAKNIQYF TGTGCCAGCAGCAACGGGAGGGCCAAAAACATTCAGTACTTC
- TRBJ1-6 TRBV2 - CASSEDEGQSSPLHF TGTGCCAGCAGTGAAGACGAAGGACAGTCTTCACCCCTCCACTTT
- TRBJ2-3 TRBV19 TRBD2 CASSQWGGPTDTQYF TGTGCCAGCTCACAATGGGGAGGGCCGACAGATACGCAGTATTTT
- TRBJ2-2 TRBV5-1 - CATSQRQRNTGELFF TGCGCCACTTCACAGAGACAGAGAAACACCGGGGAGCTGTTTTTT
- TRBJ1-1 TRBV7-2 TRBD1 CASSTGQGGYAEAFF TGTGCCAGCAGCACAGGACAGGGAGGATACGCTGAAGCTTTCTTT
- TRBJ2-1 TRBV4-1 TRBD2 CASSRTSGDNEQFF TGCGCCAGCAGCCGGACTAGTGGAGACAATGAGCAGTTCTTC
- TRBJ2-1 TRBV6-1 - CASGGGAPPNEQFF TGTGCCAGTGGAGGGGGGGCCCCCCCCAATGAGCAGTTCTTC
- TRBJ1-2 TRBV19 TRBD1 CASGTGGIPNYGYTF TGTGCCAGCGGGACAGGGGGGATTCCTAACTATGGCTACACCTTC